This T cell receptor beta chain was sequenced in a study of CD8 T cells in Susac syndrome. Germline values: CDR1 LNHNV, CDR2 YYDKDF (reference sequence). The CDR3 loop spans 12 amino acids. V shed 6 bases and J shed 2 bases, with 6 bases lying between them. RNA was extracted with the RNeasy kit, and a quantity of roughly 0.5 to 1 ug was reverse transcribed using random hexamers. Coverage of TCR beta CDR3 amplification by immunoSEQ multiplex PCR extended to 54 Vbeta and 13 Jbeta. TCRdb ran MiXCR on the immunoSEQ multiplex PCR reads and lists one entry per CDR3 protein. The sample holds approximately 200,000 distinct CDR3 sequences, about 96% seen once.

The chain uses TRBV15 and TRBJ2-3; unclear D gene. The sequence was obtained from a human donor with multiple sclerosis. The sample comprised CD4+ T cells from PBMCs. The CDR3 bases are TGTGCCACCAGTGCGTTCACAGATACGCAGTATTTT. It yields the protein CATSAFTDTQYF. Full variable domain (rest looked up from reference TRBV15 and TRBJ2-3): DAMVIQNPRYQVTQFGKPVTLSCSQTLNHNVMYWYQQKSSQAPKLLFHYYDKDFNNEADTPDNFQSRRPNTSFCFLDIRSPGLGDTAMYLCATSAFTDTQYFGPGTRLTVL.